This TCR beta chain was retrieved from a study of cytomegalovirus exposure and HLA in healthy donors. Study outcomes and limitations: The authors later linked a missense DCLRE1C variant to TCR beta V- and J-gene trimming. CMV serostatus was the sole immune exposure information available.

This CDR3 is built from 19 residues. Looked up from germline, CDR1 is SGHVS and CDR2 is FQNEAQ. J gave up 2 bases and V 1 base, and 8 bases lay outside the gene matches. At collection, donors were nominally healthy, but unrecorded immune exposures were probable. About this clone: What it recognizes is unknown.

13 Jbeta primers and 60 Vbeta primers were used for the PCR. Here immunoSEQ multiplex PCR was the method, and the copy in TCRdb shows in-frame clones only, minus some. The sample carries under 200,000 clones, roughly 90% recorded once. The chain carries TRBV7-8 and TRBJ2-3; 14 bases are a match to TRBD2. This TCR came from a woman in her twenties or thirties in good health and CMV-seronegative. Sequenced: PBMCs. DNA of the CDR3: TGTGCCAGCAGCTTAGAGGGGACTAGCGGGAGTAAAGACACAGATACGCAGTATTTT. Encoded protein: CASSLEGTSGSKDTDTQYF.